These 11 T cell receptor beta chains were all obtained from the same sample, sequenced in a study of cytomegalovirus exposure and HLA in healthy donors. A multiplex PCR was run with 60 Vbeta primers and 13 Jbeta primers. Profiled with immunoSEQ multiplex PCR; TCRdb holds only in-frame clones, not every one. This table holds fewer than 120,000 clones, 65% to 80% found once. Sample: PBMCs. The source is a man aged 25-45 years in good health and CMV-seropositive.

DNA for the CDR3: TGTGCCAGCAGCCCCTCAGGCTACGAGCAGTACTTC. It specifies CASSPSGYEQYF. V gene TRBV27 combines with J gene TRBJ2-7; no definite D call. This CDR3 is built from 12 residues. V was pared by 6 bases and J by 3 bases, with 9 bases between. The germline gives CDR1 MNHEY, CDR2 SMNVEV (reference sequence).

Here the CDR3 DNA reads TGTGCCGGCAAGACTAGCGCCCAAGAGACCCAGTACTTC. It translates to CAGKTSAQETQYF. This chain connects TRBV18 to TRBJ2-5, with 8 bases that match TRBD2. The V gene's germline CDR1 is KGHSH and CDR2 LQKENI. V shed 11 bases, J shed 1 base, and the junction held 6 bases outside the gene matches. The CDR3 totals 13 residues.

The chain is built from TRBV30 and TRBJ1-2; D is unclear. V gave up 3 bases and J gave up 2 bases, with 10 bases separating them. CDR1 is GTSNPN and CDR2 is SVGIG in the germline V gene (reference sequence). CDR3 length: 13 residues. The chain's CDR3 is CAWSHLENYGYTF. The CDR3 DNA reads as TGTGCCTGGAGCCACTTAGAGAACTATGGCTACACCTTC.

V is TRBV5-8 and J is TRBJ2-7, with TRBD1 identical over 8 bases. The CDR3 is 13 residues long. Germline V gene sequence: CDR1 SGHTS, CDR2 YDEGEE. J lost 7 bases, V lost 5 bases, and 8 bases had no gene match. The CDR3 sequence: CASRPQGAGEQYF. The CDR3 nucleotides read TGTGCCAGCAGACCCCAGGGGGCTGGGGAGCAGTACTTC.

The chain recombines TRBV2 with TRBJ2-3; D not certain. The germline gives CDR1 SNHLY, CDR2 FYNNEI. The CDR3 is 14 amino acids. V shed 2 bases and J shed 2 bases, with 8 bases lying between them. Written as DNA, the CDR3 is TGTGCCAGCAGTGAATCAACTCACACAGATACGCAGTATTTT. Translated, it gives CASSESTHTDTQYF.

The V call is TRBV15, the J call TRBJ2-7, with D perhaps TRBD1 (6 bases). The V and J ends lost 5 bases and 5 bases respectively, with 16 bases between them. Germline lookup yields CDR1 LNHNV and CDR2 YYDKDF (reference sequence). The CDR3 length is 14 residues. The CDR3 nucleotides read TGTGCCACCAGCGGGACATTGCCTCCGGACGAGCAGTACTTC. This gives the protein CATSGTLPPDEQYF.

V usage is TRBV7-8 and J usage is TRBJ2-5; D gene uncertain. Between the trimmed V and J ends, which lost 2 bases and 0 bases, there was a span of 13 bases. Germline CDR1 SGHVS, CDR2 FQNEAQ. The length of the CDR3 is 16 residues. CDR3: CASSLNPNRDQETQYF. CDR3 nucleotides: TGTGCCAGCAGCTTAAATCCGAACCGAGACCAAGAGACCCAGTACTTC.

The rearrangement links TRBV19 to TRBJ1-2; D remains ambiguous. The CDR3 runs 15 residues. The germline V gene encodes CDR1 LNHDA and CDR2 SQIVND (reference sequence). V was pared by 3 bases and J by 8 bases, with 19 bases between. CDR3 DNA sequence: TGTGCCAGTAGTATCGTAAATGAGTGGACTAGCGGCTACACCTTC. Protein product: CASSIVNEWTSGYTF.

The chain uses TRBV18 and TRBJ1-3; possibly TRBD1 for D (5 bases). Looked up from germline, CDR1 is KGHSH and CDR2 is LQKENI. This CDR3 region has 16 residues. Trimming cost V 4 bases and J 0 bases, with 13 bases left between them. CDR3 sequence (DNA): TGTGCCAGCTCACTCGCCCGGGACTTCTCTGGAAACACCATATATTTT. It encodes CASSLARDFSGNTIYF.

The chain has TRBV28 and TRBJ1-5; D is possibly TRBD1 (5 bases). Trimming took off 5 bases at V and 2 bases at J, with 10 bases between the two ends. Germline V CDR1 and CDR2: MDHEN, SYDVKM. The CDR3 is 14 residues long. As DNA, the CDR3 is TGTGCCAGCAGTCTTGGGGGGGGCAATCAGCCCCAGCATTTT. Translation gives CASSLGGGNQPQHF. Variable domain in full (rest from reference TRBV28 and TRBJ1-5): DVKVTQSSRYLVKRTGEKVFLECVQDMDHENMFWYRQDPGLGLRLIYFSYDVKMKEKGDIPEGYSVSREKKERFSLILESASTNQTSMYLCASSLGGGNQPQHFGDGTRLSIL.

The rearrangement uses TRBV13 and TRBJ2-3; possibly TRBD2 for D (6 bases). The germline V gene has CDR1 PRHDT and CDR2 FYEKMQ (reference sequence). This CDR3 has 15 amino acids. Trimming stripped 5 bases from V and 2 bases from J, with 14 bases between. CDR3 DNA sequence: TGTGCCAGCAGCCCCCGGGGCGGGATCACAGATACGCAGTATTTT. Translation gives CASSPRGGITDTQYF. Full variable domain (missing parts from reference TRBV13 and TRBJ2-3): AAGVIQSPRHLIKEKRETATLKCYPIPRHDTVYWYQQGPGQDPQFLISFYEKMQSDKGSIPDRFSAQQFSDYHSELNMSSLELGDSALYFCASSPRGGITDTQYFGPGTRLTVL.